The 21 T cell receptor beta chains presented below share a single source sample, sequenced in a study of blood T cell repertoires in COVID-19. This table comes from immunoSEQ multiplex PCR, and its TCRdb copy is limited to in-frame clones, with some not included. The data hold 200,000 to 250,000 clones, with under 90% observed a single time. Sample: PBMCs or T cells enriched from blood (not recorded which). All receptors derive from a woman between 40 and 55 years old who had been exposed to COVID-19.

This chain joins TRBV5-5 and TRBJ1-2; 11 bases align to TRBD1. The CDR3 has 17 residues. The ends lost 4 bases at V and 2 bases at J; junction bases unmatched: 10. Germline V CDR1 and CDR2: SGHKS, YYEKEE (reference sequence). The CDR3 here is CASSKAGQGAANYGYTF. CDR3 sequence (DNA): TGTGCCAGCAGCAAGGCTGGACAGGGGGCGGCGAACTATGGCTACACCTTC.

The CDR3 sequence: CASSAQGTNYGYTF. CDR3 coding DNA: TGTGCCAGCAGTGCACAGGGAACAAACTATGGCTACACCTTC. The V call is TRBV2, the J call TRBJ1-2; tentatively, D is TRBD1 (6 bases). There are 14 residues in the CDR3. CDR1 SNHLY and CDR2 FYNNEI come from the germline V gene. The V end lost 4 bases, the J end lost 2 bases, and 11 bases lay between the germline ends.

The rearrangement uses TRBV28 and TRBJ1-2; D possibly corresponds to TRBD1 (5 bases). From germline, CDR1 is MDHEN and CDR2 SYDVKM. V lost 10 bases, J lost 4 bases, and 10 bases lay in between. CDR3 length: 11 residues. The CDR3 loop reads CAIGGGYGYTF. The CDR3 nucleotides read TGTGCCATCGGGGGTGGCTATGGCTACACCTTC.

This chain uses TRBV6-5 with TRBJ2-5; D is unresolved. Germline CDR1 reads MNHEY; CDR2 reads SVGAGI. The V gene lost 7 bases and the J gene lost 4 bases, with 10 bases spanning the gap. There are 12 residues in the CDR3. This chain's CDR3 is CASTLTRETQYF. In DNA form, the CDR3 reads TGTGCCAGCACCTTGACTCGAGAGACCCAGTACTTC.

Here the CDR3 reads CASSVGGANNNYGYTF. DNA for the CDR3: TGTGCCAGCAGCGTAGGCGGGGCGAACAACAACTATGGCTACACCTTC. The chain links TRBV9 to TRBJ1-2; D perhaps matches TRBD1 (5 bases). V dropped 0 bases and J dropped 2 bases, with 14 bases sitting between them. CDR3 length: 16 amino acids. Germline values: CDR1 SGDLS, CDR2 YYNGEE. The variable domain in full, completed from reference TRBV9 and TRBJ1-2, reads DSGVTQTPKHLITATGQRVTLRCSPRSGDLSVYWYQQSLDQGLQFLIQYYNGEERAKGNILERFSAQQFPDLHSELNLSSLELGDSALYFCASSVGGANNNYGYTFGSGTRLTVV.

This clone occurred once. The chain has TRBV12-3 or TRBV12-4 and TRBJ1-5; 8 nucleotides match TRBD1. CDR3 length: 13 residues. With 7 bases clipped from V and 7 bases from J, the junction kept 6 bases outside the gene matches. DNA of the CDR3: TGTGCCAGCAACCAGGGGGCTTACCAGCCCCAGCATTTT. This sequence encodes CASNQGAYQPQHF.

This clone was seen only a few times. The rearrangement uses TRBV5-1 and TRBJ2-7; tentative D call: TRBD1 (6 bases). V lost 7 bases and J lost 3, with 14 bases in between. Looked up from germline, CDR1 is SGHRS and CDR2 is YFSETQ. This CDR3 contains 13 residues. CDR3 DNA: TGCGCCAGCGGGAACCTGGACAGCTACGAGCAGTACTTC. Its protein is CASGNLDSYEQYF.

The rearrangement links TRBV7-9 to TRBJ1-2, with D perhaps TRBD1 (5 bases). V was shortened by 0 bases and J by 4 bases, with 12 bases between the two germline ends. Per the germline V gene, CDR1 is SEHNR and CDR2 is FQNEAQ (reference sequence). The CDR3 has 15 residues. The CDR3 DNA sequence: TGTGCCAGCAGCTTAGCGGGAGGGCAGGGCTATGGCTACACCTTC. Translation: CASSLAGGQGYGYTF.

This clone was picked up one time. The rearrangement joins TRBV19 to TRBJ1-1; possible D gene TRBD1, 5 bases. The germline V gene has CDR1 LNHDA and CDR2 SQIVND (reference sequence). Deletions cut 5 bases from V and 7 bases from J, with 17 bases between. CDR3 length equals 14 residues. The CDR3 region is CASSPGTLRGEAFF. For the CDR3, the DNA is TGTGCCAGTAGTCCAGGCACCCTAAGGGGTGAAGCTTTCTTT.

The chain recombines TRBV18 with TRBJ2-3, with a tentative D call TRBD2 (6 bases). The CDR3 runs to 16 residues. The V and J ends lost 1 base and 1 base respectively, with 12 bases between them. CDR1 is KGHSH and CDR2 is LQKENI in the germline V gene. CDR3 amino acids: CASSPLVGGGTDTQYF. The DNA of the CDR3 is TGTGCCAGCTCACCACTTGTGGGCGGGGGCACAGATACGCAGTATTTT.

Concerning this clone: The identical CDR3 is also encoded by other nucleotide sequences in the sample. J is TRBJ2-1 and V is TRBV5-1, with TRBD2 identical over 11 bases. The CDR3 is made up of 15 amino acids. J was trimmed by 9 bases and V by 4 bases; bases with no gene match: 9. CDR1 SGHRS and CDR2 YFSETQ come from the germline V gene. The CDR3 DNA is TGCGCCAGCAGCCCATTAGCGGGGGGGCCGGGTGAGCAGTTCTTC. Amino acid sequence: CASSPLAGGPGEQFF.

This clone was counted only a few times. The rearrangement uses TRBV19 and TRBJ1-5; tentative D call: TRBD1 (6 bases). Germline V CDR1 and CDR2: LNHDA, SQIVND (reference sequence). The CDR3 totals 18 residues. Trimming removed 5 bases from V and 0 bases from J, with 20 bases in between. The CDR3 DNA sequence: TGTGCCAGTAGTCCCGAGCCCCGGACAGTCTATAGCAATCAGCCCCAGCATTTT. It encodes CASSPEPRTVYSNQPQHF.

This clone was seen just once. The J gene is TRBJ1-1, the V gene TRBV27, with D possibly being TRBD1 (6 bases). The germline V and J ends were trimmed by 7 bases and 6 bases, with 15 bases remaining between them. The germline CDR1 and CDR2 sequences are MNHEY and SMNVEV (reference sequence). This CDR3 has 13 residues. The CDR3: CASTLGGGAEAFF. CDR3 nucleotide sequence: TGTGCCAGCACCCTCGGGGGGGGCGCTGAAGCTTTCTTT.

The V gene is TRBV7-6, the J gene TRBJ2-5, with D uncertain. The CDR3 runs to 15 residues. The V end lost 5 bases, the J end lost 4 bases, and 17 bases lay between the germline ends. Per the germline V gene, CDR1 is SGHVS and CDR2 is FNYEAQ. The CDR3 coding sequence is TGTGCCAGCAGCCCCACCGTTATGGGCCGAGAGACCCAGTACTTC. The encoded protein is CASSPTVMGRETQYF.

V is TRBV12-3 or TRBV12-4 and J is TRBJ1-2; TRBD1 matches at 7 bases. J gave up 8 bases and V 5 bases, and 8 bases lay outside the gene matches. The CDR3 runs to 13 residues. CDR3 sequence reads: CASSQTGSWGYTF. In DNA, the CDR3 is TGTGCCAGCAGTCAGACAGGGAGTTGGGGCTACACCTTC.

The chain is built from TRBV5-1 and TRBJ2-7, with 13 nucleotides matching TRBD2. The trim removed 4 bases at V and 3 bases at J, leaving 7 bases unmatched. CDR3 size: 16 residues. Germline CDR1 SGHRS, CDR2 YFSETQ. Here the CDR3 reads CASSTDGTSGDYEQYF. The CDR3 nucleotides read TGCGCCAGCAGCACCGACGGGACTAGCGGGGACTACGAGCAGTACTTC.

This rearrangement joins TRBV11-2 to TRBJ2-5, with 7 bases lining up with TRBD1. Germline V gives CDR1 SGHAT, CDR2 FQNNGV. Trimming took 5 bases from V and 5 from J; bases not matched to a gene: 2. CDR3 length: 12 residues. Written as DNA, the CDR3 is TGTGCCAGCAGCGTGGACAGGGAGACCCAGTACTTC. Its translation is CASSVDRETQYF.

This chain joins TRBV5-1 and TRBJ1-1; TRBD1 is a possible D gene (5 bases). The CDR3 is made up of 15 amino acids. Trimming took off 4 bases at V and 1 base at J, with 14 bases between the two ends. The germline V gene has CDR1 SGHRS and CDR2 YFSETQ. The CDR3 protein is CASSDRQTGNTEAFF. The CDR3 DNA is TGCGCCAGCAGCGACAGACAAACTGGGAACACTGAAGCTTTCTTT. Variable domain in full (rest from reference TRBV5-1 and TRBJ1-1): KAGVTQTPRYLIKTRGQQVTLSCSPISGHRSVSWYQQTPGQGLQFLFEYFSETQRNKGNFPGRFSGRQFSNSRSEMNVSTLELGDSALYLCASSDRQTGNTEAFFGQGTRLTVV.

This clone was seen only once. The chain couples TRBV19 to TRBJ2-1, with D unclear. The V end lost 5 bases, the J end lost 2 bases, and 7 bases lay between the germline ends. The germline gives CDR1 LNHDA, CDR2 SQIVND (reference sequence). The CDR3 is made up of 13 amino acids. CDR3 DNA sequence: TGTGCCAGTAGTTTAACAGCCTACAATGAGCAGTTCTTC. It encodes CASSLTAYNEQFF.

The chain employs TRBV7-2 and TRBJ2-3; D gene unclear. From germline, CDR1 is SGHTA and CDR2 FQGNSA. V was clipped by 5 bases and J by 3 bases, with 15 bases between them. There are 15 residues in the CDR3. The CDR3 sequence: CASSRGSPGTDTQYF. CDR3 sequence (DNA): TGTGCCAGCAGCCGCGGATCTCCTGGGACAGATACGCAGTATTTT.

The rearrangement joins TRBV7-9 to TRBJ1-2; 8 nucleotides line up with TRBD1. CDR3 size: 14 residues. The V gene's germline CDR1 is SEHNR and CDR2 FQNEAQ (reference sequence). Germline trimming cut 0 bases from V and 8 bases from J; bases unmatched to any gene: 5. In nucleotides, the CDR3 is TGTGCCAGCAGCTTAGCGCGAGACAGGGGCGGCTACACCTTC. It codes for CASSLARDRGGYTF.